This T cell receptor beta chain was captured by sequencing in a study of technical replicates of blood from several donors. Only in-frame clones appear in the TCRdb table, and some are missing; sequencing was by immunoSEQ multiplex PCR. The table lists about 70,000 clones, 80% to 95% of them singletons. Germline V gives CDR1 SGHTS, CDR2 YDEGEE. This CDR3 has 13 residues. V lost 4 bases, J lost 0 bases, and 7 bases lay in between. Sequences were obtained from T cells isolated from PBMCs. This receptor was obtained from a human donor in good health. This chain joins TRBV5-8 and TRBJ2-5; no firm D call. This CDR3 is CASSPTHQETQYF. The CDR3 nucleotides are TGTGCCAGCAGCCCGACACACCAAGAGACCCAGTACTTC.